These 9 T cell receptor beta chains share one sample of origin, sequenced in a study of breast tumors, draining lymph nodes, adjacent tissues (dated by TCRdb to the mid-2010s). Library prep was done by multiplex PCR. The listed sequencing device is Illumina HiSeq 2000. Clones were called with MiXCR by TCRdb after fastp trimmed the public reads at Q25, and only in-frame beta chains were retained. CDR3 protein sequences are deduplicated, and each keeps its most common genes and DNA. The sample table records tens of thousands of distinct CDR3 sequences; about 27% of these occur just once. The top ten constitute over 7.5% of the sample. Lymph node samples came from the axillary draining lymph nodes of breast cancer patients. Input material: axillary lymph node tissue. These receptors all come from a female donor with breast cancer. Some clones in this sample may be carry-over from other donors' samples.

This clonotype was seen many times. The rearrangement uses TRBV18 and TRBJ2-3; D gene unclear. CDR3 length equals 12 residues. Per the germline V gene, CDR1 is KGHSH and CDR2 is LQKENI. Deletions cut 2 bases from V and 8 bases from J, with 8 bases between. The CDR3 DNA is TGTGCCAGCTCACCAAACCCCGGTACGCAGTATTTT. Protein: CASSPNPGTQYF.

This clonotype was picked up many times. The genes are TRBV6-6 and TRBJ2-1, with D possibly being TRBD2 (5 bases). The CDR3 consists of 17 residues. The V gene's germline CDR1 is MNHNY and CDR2 SVGAGI (reference sequence). The V end lost 5 bases, the J end lost 6 bases, and 23 bases lay between the germline ends. The CDR3 coding sequence is TGTGCCAGCAGTCATACTAGAGATGACGGCTACGGCAATGAGCAGTTCTTC. Amino acid sequence: CASSHTRDDGYGNEQFF.

This clonotype was picked up many times. V gene TRBV12-3 or TRBV12-4 combines with J gene TRBJ2-2; D is undetermined. V lost 2 bases and J lost 7, with 8 bases in between. This CDR3 contains 13 residues. CDR3 nucleotides: TGTGCCAGCAGTTTAAGTTGGGTCGGGGAGCTGTTTTTT. Translated, it gives CASSLSWVGELFF.

CDR3 sequence reads: CASIFRQGGSLSTEAFF. CDR3 in DNA: TGTGCCAGCATTTTCCGACAGGGGGGGTCCCTGAGCACTGAAGCTTTCTTT. The chain is built from TRBV2 and TRBJ1-1; 9 positions agree with TRBD1. This CDR3 has 17 residues. In germline, CDR1 is SNHLY, CDR2 FYNNEI. V was clipped by 7 bases and J by 4 bases; unmatched bases: 16.

This clonotype was detected many times. This chain uses TRBV7-2 with TRBJ2-5; no firm D call. This CDR3 region has 12 residues. Germline V lookup: CDR1 SGHTA, CDR2 FQGNSA. Trimming left V 1 base short and J 5 bases short, with 5 bases between. CDR3 region: CASSLVGETQYF. The DNA for the CDR3 is TGTGCCAGCAGCTTAGTCGGGGAGACCCAGTACTTC.

The chain combines TRBV7-8 with TRBJ2-4, with D possibly matching TRBD2 (6 bases). Trimming pared 3 bases from V and 11 bases from J, leaving 26 bases between. Germline CDR1 SGHVS, CDR2 FQNEAQ. The CDR3 has 17 amino acids. CDR3 residues: CASSFIQDLGGLGLQYF. CDR3 nucleotides: TGTGCCAGCAGCTTTATTCAGGATCTCGGGGGATTGGGCCTTCAGTACTTC.

This clonotype was seen repeatedly, ten times or more. The chain employs TRBV7-3 and TRBJ2-3; 7 bases are a match to TRBD2. Germline CDR1 is SGHTA and CDR2 is FQGTGA. This CDR3 comprises 15 residues. Trimming cost V 2 bases and J 6 bases; bases outside gene matches: 8. The CDR3 bases are TGTGCCAGCAGCTTATCGGGAGGAGGTTTCGATACGCAGTATTTT. As protein: CASSLSGGGFDTQYF.

Concerning this clonotype: One end of the junction does not line up with germline, which may come from a read error. The V gene is TRBV6-6, the J gene TRBJ2-5, with D perhaps TRBD2 (5 bases). The CDR3 totals 15 residues. Germline V gene lookup returns CDR1 MNHNY and CDR2 SVGAGI (reference sequence). The CDR3 sequence is CASSHSRTVQETQYF. For the CDR3, the DNA is TGTGCCAGCAGTCACTCGAGGACTGTGCAAGAGACCCAGTACTTC.

This clonotype has a handful of counts. An end of the junction differs from the germline gene, which may be a read error. This chain links TRBV29-1 with TRBJ1-3, with 7 bases that match TRBD1. The CDR3 sequence is 14 residues long. CDR1 and CDR2 from the germline V gene are SQVTM and ANQGSEA. The CDR3 sequence: CSVAGGHSGNAIYF. CDR3 bases: TGCAGCGTAGCAGGGGGTCACTCTGGAAACGCCATATATTTT.